The clone carrying this T cell receptor (beta chain) was recorded many times. What it binds is unknown. This entry belongs to a study of early T cells in non-severe SARS-CoV-2 infection. About the study: Chains were not paired, and sequencing was done on bulk RNA from unsorted whole blood. Study-wide findings and caveats: Private and CD4 specificities were missed by VDJdb matching, skewed to anti-spike CD8.

TCRdb reprocessed the 5' RACE reads with MiXCR, giving one entry per CDR3 protein. The sample lists under 35,000 distinct CDR3 sequences; 5% to 7% were seen once. Deletions cut 5 bases from V and 6 bases from J, with 13 bases between. Germline CDR1 KGHDR, CDR2 SFDVKD. The CDR3 is 14 amino acids. This chain uses TRBV24-1 with TRBJ2-1, with D tentatively TRBD1 (5 bases). The sequenced sample was whole blood. The receptor's source is an adult who was a healthcare worker with PCR-confirmed SARS-CoV-2 infection or an uninfected control (not recorded which). The CDR3 sequence is CATSGRTPVNEQFF. For the CDR3, the DNA is TGTGCCACCAGTGGTAGGACACCAGTCAATGAGCAGTTCTTC.